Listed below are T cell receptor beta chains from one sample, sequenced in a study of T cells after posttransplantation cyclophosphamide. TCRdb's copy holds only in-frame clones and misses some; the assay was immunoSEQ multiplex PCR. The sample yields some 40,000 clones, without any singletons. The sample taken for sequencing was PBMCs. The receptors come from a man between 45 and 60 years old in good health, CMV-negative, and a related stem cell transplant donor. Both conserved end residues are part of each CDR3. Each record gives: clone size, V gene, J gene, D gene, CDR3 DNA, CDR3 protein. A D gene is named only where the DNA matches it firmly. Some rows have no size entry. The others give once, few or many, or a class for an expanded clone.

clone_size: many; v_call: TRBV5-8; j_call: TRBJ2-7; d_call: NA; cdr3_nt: TGTGCCAGCAGCTTCGGGGGAGGTACCTACGAGCAGTACTTC; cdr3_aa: CASSFGGGTYEQYF
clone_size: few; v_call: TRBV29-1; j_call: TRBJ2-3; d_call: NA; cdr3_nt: TGCAGGGCGGTGGGGGCGGGAGGCACAGATACGCAGTATTTT; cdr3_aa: CRAVGAGGTDTQYF
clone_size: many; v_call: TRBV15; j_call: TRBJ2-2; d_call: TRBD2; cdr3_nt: TGTGCCACCAGCAGTATCCGGGGACTAGGCACCGGGGAGCTGTTTTTT; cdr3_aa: CATSSIRGLGTGELFF
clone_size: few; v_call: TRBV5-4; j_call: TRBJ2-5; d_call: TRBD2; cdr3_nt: TGTGCCAGCAGCTTGCTAGCGGGGGGGCATGAGACCCAGTACTTC; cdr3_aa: CASSLLAGGHETQYF
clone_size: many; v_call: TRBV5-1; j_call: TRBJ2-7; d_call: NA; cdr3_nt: TGCGCCAGCAGCTTTATAACAGGTGTCTACGAGCAGTACTTC; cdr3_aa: CASSFITGVYEQYF
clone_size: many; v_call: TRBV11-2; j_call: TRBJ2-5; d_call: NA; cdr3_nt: TGTGCCAGCAGCTCCCCCCCTTGGGGGGTGAGAGAGACCCAGTACTTC; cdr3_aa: CASSSPPWGVRETQYF
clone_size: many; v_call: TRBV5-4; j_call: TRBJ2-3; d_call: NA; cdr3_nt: TGTGCCAGCAGCTTATCCCGAGCAGATACGCAGTATTTT; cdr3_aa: CASSLSRADTQYF
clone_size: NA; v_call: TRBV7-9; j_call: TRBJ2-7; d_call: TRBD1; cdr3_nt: TGTGCCAGCAGCTTACCCGACAGGGCGAGGTCCTACGAGCAGTACTTC; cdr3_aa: CASSLPDRARSYEQYF
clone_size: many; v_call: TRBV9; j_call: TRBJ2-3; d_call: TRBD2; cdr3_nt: TGTGCCAGCAGGGAAGGACTAGCGGGGAGCGATACGCAGTATTTT; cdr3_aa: CASREGLAGSDTQYF
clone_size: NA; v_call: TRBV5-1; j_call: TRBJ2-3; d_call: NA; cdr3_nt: TGCGCCAGCAGCTTGGGGGTGGCGGGCCACACAGATACGCAGTATTTT; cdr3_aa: CASSLGVAGHTDTQYF
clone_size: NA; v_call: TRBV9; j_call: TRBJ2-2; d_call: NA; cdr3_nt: TGTGCCAGCAGCTCGGGTCTCACGGACACCGGGGAGCTGTTTTTT; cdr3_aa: CASSSGLTDTGELFF
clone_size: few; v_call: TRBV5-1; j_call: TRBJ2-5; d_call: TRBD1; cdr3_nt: TGCGCCAGCAGCTCGACCGGGACAGGGGAAGAGACCCAGTACTTC; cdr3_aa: CASSSTGTGEETQYF
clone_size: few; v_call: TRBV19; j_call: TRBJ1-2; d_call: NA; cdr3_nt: TGTGCCTGCTCCGGGTTAGGGGGTAACTATGGCTACACCTTC; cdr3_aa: CACSGLGGNYGYTF
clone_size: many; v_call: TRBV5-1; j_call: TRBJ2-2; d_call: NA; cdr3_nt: TGCGCCAGCAGCATAAACACCGGGGAGCTGTTTTTT; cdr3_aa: CASSINTGELFF
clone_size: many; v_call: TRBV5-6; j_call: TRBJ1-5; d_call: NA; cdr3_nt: TGTGCCAGCAGCCTGGGTCAGGGACTGGGTCAGCCCCAGCATTTT; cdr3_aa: CASSLGQGLGQPQHF
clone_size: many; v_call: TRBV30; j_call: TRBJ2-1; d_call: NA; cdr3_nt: TGTGCCTGGAGTTTCGGACAGTGGGGACTCTTC; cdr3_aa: CAWSFGQWGLF
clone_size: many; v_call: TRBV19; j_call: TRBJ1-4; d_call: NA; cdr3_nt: TGTGCCAGTAGTTTCGCACAGGGTGCAACTAATGAAAAACTGTTTTTT; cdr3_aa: CASSFAQGATNEKLFF
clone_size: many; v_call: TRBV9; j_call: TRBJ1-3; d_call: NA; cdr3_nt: TGTGCCAGCAGCCCATCCTGGCGGAACACCATATATTTT; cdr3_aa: CASSPSWRNTIYF
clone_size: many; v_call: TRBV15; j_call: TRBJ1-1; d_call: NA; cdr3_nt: TGTGCCACCAGCATCGATCAGGGTTGGACTGAAGCTTTCTTT; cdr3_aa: CATSIDQGWTEAFF
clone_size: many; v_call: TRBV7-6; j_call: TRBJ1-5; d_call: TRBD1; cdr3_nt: TGTGCCAGCAGCTTATCCCAGGGGGAGGGCAATCAGCCCCAGCATTTT; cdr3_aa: CASSLSQGEGNQPQHF
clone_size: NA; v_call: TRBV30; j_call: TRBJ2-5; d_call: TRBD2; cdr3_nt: TGTGCCTGGGCCTTGAGCGGGAGGGCCGGGGAGACCCAGTACTTC; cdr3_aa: CAWALSGRAGETQYF
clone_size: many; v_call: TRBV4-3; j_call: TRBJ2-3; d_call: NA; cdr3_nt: TGCGCCAGCAGCCAAAGTGCGGCCACAGATACGCAGTATTTT; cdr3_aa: CASSQSAATDTQYF
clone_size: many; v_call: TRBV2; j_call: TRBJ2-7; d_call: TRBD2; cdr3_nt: TGTGCCAGCATGAGCGGGGGGTCCTACGAGCAGTACTTC; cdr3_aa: CASMSGGSYEQYF
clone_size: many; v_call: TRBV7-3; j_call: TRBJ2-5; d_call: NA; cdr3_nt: TGTGCCAGCAGCTCCGGGGTAACGGAGACCCAGTACTTC; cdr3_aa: CASSSGVTETQYF
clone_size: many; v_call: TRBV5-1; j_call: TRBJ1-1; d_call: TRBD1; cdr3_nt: TGCGCCAGCAGCTTGGACCCGACAGGGAACATGAACACTGAAGCTTTCTTT; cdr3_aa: CASSLDPTGNMNTEAFF
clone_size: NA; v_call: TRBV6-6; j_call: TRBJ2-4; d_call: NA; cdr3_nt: TGTGCCAGTCAACCCCTGGTAGAAAACATTCAGTACTTC; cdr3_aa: CASQPLVENIQYF
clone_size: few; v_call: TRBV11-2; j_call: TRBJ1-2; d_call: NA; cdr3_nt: TGTGCCAGCAGCTTAGAGGCAGGGGACTATGGCTACACCTTC; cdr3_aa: CASSLEAGDYGYTF
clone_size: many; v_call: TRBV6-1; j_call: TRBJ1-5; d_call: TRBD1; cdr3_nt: TGTGCCAGCAGTGCCGGGACAGGGGTTCTTCCACAGCCCCAGCATTTT; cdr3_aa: CASSAGTGVLPQPQHF
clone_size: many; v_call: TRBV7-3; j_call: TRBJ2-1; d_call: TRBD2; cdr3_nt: TGTGCCAGCAGCTTAATCGCTAGCGGGGGGATCAATGAGCAGTTCTTC; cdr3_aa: CASSLIASGGINEQFF
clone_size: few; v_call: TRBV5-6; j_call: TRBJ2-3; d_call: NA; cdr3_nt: TGTGCCAGCAGCCCGGGGGGCGGCTCCTACACAGATACGCAGTATTTT; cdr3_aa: CASSPGGGSYTDTQYF
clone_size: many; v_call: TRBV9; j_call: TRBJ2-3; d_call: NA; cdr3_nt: TGTGCCAGCAGCCCCATGGACGGGGGCACAGATACGCAGTATTTT; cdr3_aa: CASSPMDGGTDTQYF
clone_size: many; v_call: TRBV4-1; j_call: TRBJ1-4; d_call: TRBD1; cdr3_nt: TGCGCCAGCAGCCGGGGACAGCTATTCGAAAAACTGTTTTTT; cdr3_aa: CASSRGQLFEKLFF
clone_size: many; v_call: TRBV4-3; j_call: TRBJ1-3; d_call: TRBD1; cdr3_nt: TGCGCCAGCAGCCAAACCGACAGGGCAGCTGGAAACACCATATATTTT; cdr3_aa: CASSQTDRAAGNTIYF
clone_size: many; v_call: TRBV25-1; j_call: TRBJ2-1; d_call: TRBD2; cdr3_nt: TGTGCCAGCAGTTTAGCGGGGACCTACAATGAGCAGTTCTTC; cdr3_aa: CASSLAGTYNEQFF
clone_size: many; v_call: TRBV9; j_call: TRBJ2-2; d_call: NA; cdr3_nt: TGTGCCAGCAGTTGGGGACTCCTAAATCGCATAAACACCGGGGAGCTGTTTTTT; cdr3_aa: CASSWGLLNRINTGELFF
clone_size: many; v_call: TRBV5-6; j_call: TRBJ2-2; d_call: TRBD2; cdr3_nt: TGTGCCAGCAGCTTGGGCTTTCGGGGGGCCGGGGAGCTGTTTTTT; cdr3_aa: CASSLGFRGAGELFF
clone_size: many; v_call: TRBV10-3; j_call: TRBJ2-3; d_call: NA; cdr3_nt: TGTGCCATCAGGGAGACAGCTACAGATACGCAGTATTTT; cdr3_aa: CAIRETATDTQYF
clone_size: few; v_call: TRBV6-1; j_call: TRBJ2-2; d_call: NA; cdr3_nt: TGTGCCAGCAATATCAGGGGCCAGAACACCGGGGAGCTGTTTTTT; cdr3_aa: CASNIRGQNTGELFF
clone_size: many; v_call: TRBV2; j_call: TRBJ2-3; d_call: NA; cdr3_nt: TGTGCCAGCAGTGAAGTTCGGGAGTCAGATACGCAGTATTTT; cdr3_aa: CASSEVRESDTQYF
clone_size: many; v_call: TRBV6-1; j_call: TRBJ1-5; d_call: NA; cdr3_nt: TGTGCCAGCAGTGAATGGGGCAGCAATCAGCCCCAGCATTTT; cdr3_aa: CASSEWGSNQPQHF
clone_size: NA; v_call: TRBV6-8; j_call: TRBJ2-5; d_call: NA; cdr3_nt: TGTGCCAGCAGCCCTACGCGGGCTTCGTACCAAGAGACCCAGTACTTC; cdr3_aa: CASSPTRASYQETQYF
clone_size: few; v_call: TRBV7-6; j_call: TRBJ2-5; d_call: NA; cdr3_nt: TGTGCCAGCAGCTTAGTCGCGGAATACCAAGAGACCCAGTACTTC; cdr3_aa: CASSLVAEYQETQYF